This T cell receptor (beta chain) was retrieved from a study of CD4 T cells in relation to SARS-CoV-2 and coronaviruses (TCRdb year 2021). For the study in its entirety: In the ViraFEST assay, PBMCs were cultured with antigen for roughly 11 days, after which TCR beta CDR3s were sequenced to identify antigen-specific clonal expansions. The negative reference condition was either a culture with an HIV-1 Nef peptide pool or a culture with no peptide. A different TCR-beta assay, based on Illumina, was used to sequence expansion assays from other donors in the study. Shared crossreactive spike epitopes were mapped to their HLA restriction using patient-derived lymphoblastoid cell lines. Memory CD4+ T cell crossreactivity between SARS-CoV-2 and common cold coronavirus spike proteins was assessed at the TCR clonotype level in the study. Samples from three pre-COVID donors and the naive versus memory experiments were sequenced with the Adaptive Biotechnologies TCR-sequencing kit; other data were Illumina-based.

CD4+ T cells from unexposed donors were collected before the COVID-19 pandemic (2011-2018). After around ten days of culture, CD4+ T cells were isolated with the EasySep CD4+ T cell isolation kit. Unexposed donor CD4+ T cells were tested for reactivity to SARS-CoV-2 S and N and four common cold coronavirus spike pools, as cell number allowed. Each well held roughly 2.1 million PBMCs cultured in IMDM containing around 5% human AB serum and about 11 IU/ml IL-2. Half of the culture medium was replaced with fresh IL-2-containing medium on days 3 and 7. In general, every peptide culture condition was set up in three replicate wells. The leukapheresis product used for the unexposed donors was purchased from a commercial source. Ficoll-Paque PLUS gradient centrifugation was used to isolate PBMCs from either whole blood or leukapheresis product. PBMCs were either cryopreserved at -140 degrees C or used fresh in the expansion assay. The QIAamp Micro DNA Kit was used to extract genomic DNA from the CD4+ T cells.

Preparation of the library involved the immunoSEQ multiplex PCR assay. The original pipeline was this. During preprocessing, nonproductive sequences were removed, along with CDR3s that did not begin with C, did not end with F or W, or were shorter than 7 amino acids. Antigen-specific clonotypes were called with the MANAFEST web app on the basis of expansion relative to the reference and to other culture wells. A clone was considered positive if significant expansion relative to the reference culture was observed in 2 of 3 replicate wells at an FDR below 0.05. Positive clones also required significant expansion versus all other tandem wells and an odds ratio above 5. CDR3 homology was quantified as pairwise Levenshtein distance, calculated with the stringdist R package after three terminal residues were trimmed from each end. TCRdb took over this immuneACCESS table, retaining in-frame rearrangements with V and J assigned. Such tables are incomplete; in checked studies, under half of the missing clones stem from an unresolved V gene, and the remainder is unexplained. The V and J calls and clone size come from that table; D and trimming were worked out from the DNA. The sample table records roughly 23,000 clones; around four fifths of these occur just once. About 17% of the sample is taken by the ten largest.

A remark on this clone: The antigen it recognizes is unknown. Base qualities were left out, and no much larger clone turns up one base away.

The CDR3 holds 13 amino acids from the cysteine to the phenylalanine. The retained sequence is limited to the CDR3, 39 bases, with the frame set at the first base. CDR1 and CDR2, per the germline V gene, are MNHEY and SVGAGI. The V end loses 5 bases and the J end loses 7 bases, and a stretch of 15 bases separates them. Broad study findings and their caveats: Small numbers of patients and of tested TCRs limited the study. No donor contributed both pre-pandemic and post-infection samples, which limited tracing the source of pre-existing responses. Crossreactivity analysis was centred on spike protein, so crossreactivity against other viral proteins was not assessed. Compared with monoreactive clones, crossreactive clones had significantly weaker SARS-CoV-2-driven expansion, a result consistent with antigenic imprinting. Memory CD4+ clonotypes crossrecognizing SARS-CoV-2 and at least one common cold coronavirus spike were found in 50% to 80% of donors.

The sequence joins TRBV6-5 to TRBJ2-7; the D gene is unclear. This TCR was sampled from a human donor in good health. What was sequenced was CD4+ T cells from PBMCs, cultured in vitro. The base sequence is TGTGCCAGCAGTACCCGACGGAAATGGGAGCAGTACTTC. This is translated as CASSTRRKWEQYF.